This T cell receptor beta chain was documented in a study of OX40 agonist ivuxolimab in advanced cancers. Study background: Intravenous ivuxolimab at 0.01 to 10 mg/kg was given to patients every 2 weeks. Study results and limitations: CD4+ and CD8+ blood T cells expanded clonally by week 6 at 0.1 to 3.0 mg/kg.

The table came from immunoSEQ multiplex PCR; TCRdb's copy has only in-frame clones and leaves some out. The top ten hold approximately 10% of the sample, which has around 70,000 clones, 89% seen once. As concerns this clone: Its antigen is undetermined.

Germline-derived CDR1 and CDR2 are SGHRS and YFSETQ. The CDR3 totals 14 residues. The V end lost 2 bases, the J end lost 3 bases, and 11 bases lay between the germline ends. Patients who had autoimmune disease history or got systemic immunosuppression were left out. The rearrangement joins TRBV5-1 to TRBJ1-2, with no clear D. The TCR originated in an adult with an advanced solid tumor such as melanoma, head and neck, liver or kidney cancer. The sequencing used CD4+ or CD8+ T cells sorted from blood, collected in a trial of the OX40 agonist ivuxolimab. The CDR3 is CASSLKEEDYGYTF. CDR3 nucleotides: TGCGCCAGCAGCTTAAAGGAAGAGGACTATGGCTACACCTTC.